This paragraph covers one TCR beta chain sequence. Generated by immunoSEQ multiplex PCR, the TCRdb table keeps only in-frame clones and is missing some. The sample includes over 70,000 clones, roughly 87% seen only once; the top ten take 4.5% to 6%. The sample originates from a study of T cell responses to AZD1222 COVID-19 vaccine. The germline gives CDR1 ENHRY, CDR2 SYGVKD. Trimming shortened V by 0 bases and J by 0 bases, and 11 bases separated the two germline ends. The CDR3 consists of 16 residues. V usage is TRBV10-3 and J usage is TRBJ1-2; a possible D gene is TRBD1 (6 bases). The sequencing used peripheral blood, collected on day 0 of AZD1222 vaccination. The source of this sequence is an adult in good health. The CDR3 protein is CAISESAGGANYGYTF. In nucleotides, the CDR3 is TGTGCCATCAGTGAGTCAGCGGGGGGCGCTAACTATGGCTACACCTTC.